These 27 T cell receptor beta chains share one sample of origin, sequenced in a study of T cell responses to AZD1222 COVID-19 vaccine. Profiling relied on immunoSEQ multiplex PCR, and the TCRdb table lists in-frame clones only, not all of them. The data hold roughly 100,000 clones, with about 90% observed a single time. This material consisted of peripheral blood, taken 28 days after the second AZD1222 dose. All receptors come from an adult who received the AZD1222 COVID-19 vaccine.

V and J are TRBV27 and TRBJ2-5, with 7 bases identical to TRBD2. CDR1 and CDR2 from the germline V gene are MNHEY and SMNVEV (reference sequence). With V trimmed by 4 bases and J by 5 bases, 16 bases remained unmatched. The CDR3 loop spans 17 amino acids. CDR3 amino acids: CASSSTRGGRADETQYF. Written as DNA, the CDR3 is TGTGCCAGCAGTTCGACTCGAGGTGGGAGGGCCGATGAGACCCAGTACTTC.

A single count supports this clone. The chain carries TRBV2 and TRBJ2-1; 11 bases line up with TRBD2. The CDR3 is 19 residues long. V shed 4 bases and J 0 bases; nucleotides not matched to a gene: 11. Germline CDR1 is SNHLY and CDR2 is FYNNEI. CDR3 DNA: TGTGCCAGCAGTGGGATTGGACTAGCGGGCCTGAGCTCCTACAATGAGCAGTTCTTC. Encoded protein: CASSGIGLAGLSSYNEQFF.

The genes are TRBV28 and TRBJ1-5; D is unresolved. Deletions cut 7 bases from V and 9 bases from J, with 16 bases between. The germline gives CDR1 MDHEN, CDR2 SYDVKM. The CDR3 extends over 13 amino acids. The CDR3 region has the DNA TGTGCCAGCATGCGACCCGACCTACGGCCCCAGCATTTT. Translation gives CASMRPDLRPQHF.

The CDR3 DNA is TGTGCCAGCTCACCACCGCTGGGGGGGGGCAAAAACATTCAGTACTTC. Residues: CASSPPLGGGKNIQYF. V is TRBV18 and J is TRBJ2-4; 7 bases align to TRBD2. V dropped 0 bases and J dropped 3; count of bases not matched to a gene: 5. The CDR3 runs 16 residues. From germline, CDR1 is KGHSH and CDR2 LQKENI. The complete variable domain, with remaining parts taken from reference TRBV18 and TRBJ2-4, reads NAGVMQNPRHLVRRRGQEARLRCSPMKGHSHVYWYRQLPEEGLKFMVYLQKENIIDESGMPKERFSAEFPKEGPSILRIQQVVRGDSAAYFCASSPPLGGGKNIQYFGAGTRLSVL.

The chain couples TRBV18 to TRBJ2-7, with D tentatively TRBD1 (6 bases). The germline V gene has CDR1 KGHSH and CDR2 LQKENI. Trimming removed 0 bases from V and 3 bases from J, with 6 bases in between. The CDR3 spans 13 residues. The CDR3 sequence is CASSPPQGYEQYF. As DNA, the CDR3 is TGTGCCAGCTCACCACCACAGGGCTACGAGCAGTACTTC. Variable domain in full (rest from reference TRBV18 and TRBJ2-7): NAGVMQNPRHLVRRRGQEARLRCSPMKGHSHVYWYRQLPEEGLKFMVYLQKENIIDESGMPKERFSAEFPKEGPSILRIQQVVRGDSAAYFCASSPPQGYEQYFGPGTRLTVT.

The rearrangement uses TRBV18 and TRBJ1-2; D uncertain. V was trimmed by 0 bases and J by 8 bases, leaving 10 bases between them. Germline V gene data show CDR1 as KGHSH and CDR2 as LQKENI. There are 13 residues in the CDR3. CDR3 bases: TGTGCCAGCTCACCACCGACGGGAGAGGGCTACACCTTC. This translates into CASSPPTGEGYTF.

The chain carries TRBV3-1 (or the pseudogene TRBV3-2) and TRBJ2-6; D possibly uses TRBD1 or TRBD2 (5 bases each). V was clipped by 1 base and J by 9 bases, with 10 bases between them. The CDR3 runs to 14 residues. CDR1 and CDR2 from the germline V gene are LGHDT and YNNKEL (reference sequence). The CDR3 region is CASSQAWDVNVLTF. Here the CDR3 DNA reads TGTGCCAGCAGCCAAGCCTGGGACGTCAACGTCCTGACTTTC.

The DNA for the CDR3 is TGTGCCAGCAGCCCCAAAGGAGCTCACACAGATACGCAGTATTTT. This sequence encodes CASSPKGAHTDTQYF. The chain couples TRBV7-9 to TRBJ2-3; D remains unclear. There are 15 residues in the CDR3. Trimming left V 5 bases short and J 2 bases short, with 14 bases between. The germline V gene has CDR1 SEHNR and CDR2 FQNEAQ (reference sequence).

This clone was counted a single time. V and J are TRBV7-6 and TRBJ2-1, with 13 bases that match TRBD2. The CDR3 sequence is 18 residues long. V gave up 0 bases and J gave up 2 bases; unmatched junction bases: 4. Germline CDR1 reads SGHVS; CDR2 reads FNYEAQ. The CDR3 DNA sequence: TGTGCCAGCAGCTTAGCGCCGGGACTAGCGGGAACCTACAATGAGCAGTTCTTC. It specifies CASSLAPGLAGTYNEQFF.

This clone has only a few counts. The rearrangement uses TRBV29-1 and TRBJ1-1, with a possible D match to TRBD1 (5 bases). Germline CDR1 and CDR2: SQVTM and ANQGSEA. The CDR3 runs to 14 residues. V lost 5 bases and J lost 1, with 14 bases in between. CDR3 protein: CSVTRLGQNTEAFF. The CDR3 coding sequence is TGCAGCGTTACCCGCCTAGGACAGAACACTGAAGCTTTCTTT. Combining the CDR3 with reference TRBV29-1 and TRBJ1-1 gives the whole variable domain SAVISQKPSRDICQRGTSLTIQCQVDSQVTMMFWYRQQPGQSLTLIATANQGSEATYESGFVIDKFPISRPNLTFSTLTVSNMSPEDSSIYLCSVTRLGQNTEAFFGQGTRLTVV.

This sequence joins TRBV2 and TRBJ1-2; no clear D gene. V lost 4 bases to trimming and J lost 1 base, with 10 bases between them. The CDR3 is 14 residues long. From germline, CDR1 is SNHLY and CDR2 FYNNEI. Written as DNA, the CDR3 is TGTGCCAGCAGTGTAGGGCAGAGTAACTATGGCTACACCTTC. It translates to CASSVGQSNYGYTF.

The chain joins TRBV10-3 to TRBJ1-5; D is perhaps TRBD1 (6 bases). V lost 0 bases and J 7 bases, leaving 13 bases between the germline ends. There are 15 residues in the CDR3. Germline V lookup: CDR1 ENHRY, CDR2 SYGVKD. The CDR3, as DNA: TGTGCCATCAGTGAGTCGGGGGGCGCGGACCAGCCCCAGCATTTT. Protein sequence: CAISESGGADQPQHF.

This chain's CDR3 is CASSGAGGPEAFF. As DNA, the CDR3 is TGTGCCAGCAGTGGCGCAGGGGGTCCTGAAGCTTTCTTT. V is TRBV28 and J is TRBJ1-1; 7 nucleotides match TRBD1. The germline V gene has CDR1 MDHEN and CDR2 SYDVKM. This CDR3 region has 13 residues. Trimming took 5 bases from V and 6 from J; bases not matched to a gene: 6.

This clone was picked up one time. The chain is built from TRBV12-3 or TRBV12-4 and TRBJ2-3; D tentatively reads TRBD1 or TRBD2 (5 bases each). Trimming shortened V by 7 bases and J by 5 bases, and 13 bases separated the two germline ends. The length of the CDR3 is 13 residues. CDR3 DNA: TGTGCCAGCACCATCGTTGGGGGAGATACGCAGTATTTT. Translated, it gives CASTIVGGDTQYF.

The J gene is TRBJ1-1, the V gene TRBV19, with D possibly being TRBD1 (6 bases). This CDR3 spans 13 amino acids. CDR1 and CDR2 from the germline V gene are LNHDA and SQIVND (reference sequence). V was pared by 3 bases and J by 7 bases, with 12 bases between. The CDR3 here is CASSIVQGYEAFF. CDR3 nucleotides: TGTGCCAGTAGTATCGTACAGGGATATGAAGCTTTCTTT.

The rearrangement joins TRBV6-5 to TRBJ2-7; 8 positions agree with TRBD2. This CDR3 region has 14 residues. The germline gives CDR1 MNHEY, CDR2 SVGAGI. The V and J ends lost 7 bases and 1 base, in that order; junction bases with no gene match: 6. The CDR3 DNA reads TGTGCCAGCACCAAACTAGCGGAATCCTACGAGCAGTACTTC. Encoded protein: CASTKLAESYEQYF.

This clone showed up just a few times. This sequence joins TRBV2 and TRBJ1-5; D is perhaps TRBD1 (5 bases). The V end was cut by 9 bases, the J end by 7 bases, with 19 bases between. Looked up from germline, CDR1 is SNHLY and CDR2 is FYNNEI. The CDR3 consists of 14 residues. The CDR3 loop is CASARFSGEQPQHF. As DNA, the CDR3 is TGTGCCAGTGCAAGGTTTTCGGGGGAGCAGCCCCAGCATTTT.

The V gene is TRBV28, the J gene TRBJ2-6; no clear D. CDR3 length: 16 amino acids. V gave up 3 bases and J gave up 0 bases, with 9 bases separating them. Germline CDR1 is MDHEN and CDR2 is SYDVKM. The CDR3 spells CASSLHSLSGANVLTF. The CDR3 DNA reads as TGTGCCAGCAGTTTGCACAGCCTCTCTGGGGCCAACGTCCTGACTTTC.

The J gene is TRBJ2-7, the V gene TRBV6-5, with D tentatively TRBD1 (5 bases). CDR3 length: 15 residues. Germline V gives CDR1 MNHEY, CDR2 SVGAGI. Trimming removed 0 bases at V and 4 bases at J, with 13 bases between. The CDR3 coding sequence is TGTGCCAGCAGTTACTCTTTGGCAGGGTGGTACGAGCAGTACTTC. It codes for CASSYSLAGWYEQYF.

V is TRBV27 and J is TRBJ2-1; 13 positions match TRBD2. V gave up 6 bases and J gave up 5 bases; unmatched junction bases: 4. Germline loops: CDR1 MNHEY, CDR2 SMNVEV (reference sequence). The CDR3 length is 15 residues. The CDR3 region has the DNA TGTGCCAGCAGACTAGCGGGAGGGCCCCACAATGAGCAGTTCTTC. Amino acids: CASRLAGGPHNEQFF.

The V gene is TRBV30, the J gene TRBJ2-4; TRBD1 is a possible D gene (5 bases). V lost 1 base and J 8 bases, leaving 9 bases between the germline ends. The CDR3 runs to 12 residues. Germline values: CDR1 GTSNPN, CDR2 SVGIG (reference sequence). The CDR3 reads CAWSGQGDIQYF. In nucleotides, the CDR3 is TGTGCCTGGAGTGGGCAGGGTGACATTCAGTACTTC.

The chain is built from TRBV28 and TRBJ2-7, with TRBD1 matching over 7 bases. J lost 3 bases, V lost 6 bases, and 8 bases had no gene match. The CDR3 covers 14 residues. The germline CDR1 and CDR2 sequences are MDHEN and SYDVKM. The CDR3 region has the DNA TGTGCCAGCAGGCGGACAGGAGGAGGCTACGAGCAGTACTTC. It specifies CASRRTGGGYEQYF.

This chain's CDR3 is CASSQGIGTLNTGELFF. CDR3 nucleotide sequence: TGTGCCAGCAGCCAAGGGATAGGGACCCTGAACACCGGGGAGCTGTTTTTT. The chain recombines TRBV14 with TRBJ2-2; D is tentatively TRBD1 or TRBD2 (5 bases each). V dropped 1 base and J dropped 1 base, with 13 bases sitting between them. The CDR3 is 17 residues long. The germline gives CDR1 SGHDN, CDR2 FVKESK.

The J gene is TRBJ2-7, the V gene TRBV19, with TRBD2 matching over 9 bases. This CDR3 contains 16 residues. Germline V lookup: CDR1 LNHDA, CDR2 SQIVND (reference sequence). V gave up 5 bases and J gave up 0 bases; unmatched junction bases: 8. CDR3 residues: CASSARGLAGSYEQYF. CDR3 DNA sequence: TGTGCCAGTAGTGCGCGGGGACTAGCTGGCTCCTACGAGCAGTACTTC.

The chain joins TRBV6-5 to TRBJ2-3, with TRBD2 matching over 11 bases. CDR3 length equals 16 residues. Germline V lookup: CDR1 MNHEY, CDR2 SVGAGI. V was pared by 0 bases and J by 5 bases, with 4 bases of the junction left unmatched. CDR3 DNA: TGTGCCAGCAGTTACTCGGGGCTAGCGGGAGGAGATACGCAGTATTTT. It codes for CASSYSGLAGGDTQYF.

Written as DNA, the CDR3 is TGCGCCAGCAGCTTGGAACTAGCGGGCGGAAGGAACATTCAGTACTTC. Its translation: CASSLELAGGRNIQYF. This chain joins TRBV5-1 and TRBJ2-4, with 9 bases lining up with TRBD2. The germline V gene encodes CDR1 SGHRS and CDR2 YFSETQ. V shed 0 bases and J 7 bases; nucleotides not matched to a gene: 8. This CDR3 has 16 amino acids.

As concerns this clone: Different DNA sequences within this sample yield the same CDR3. This chain uses TRBV11-2 with TRBJ1-2; D not certain. This CDR3 spans 12 amino acids. Germline V gene lookup returns CDR1 SGHAT and CDR2 FQNNGV. V lost 0 bases to trimming and J lost 8 bases, with 7 bases between them. The CDR3 here is CASSLEGDGYTF. CDR3 nucleotides: TGTGCCAGCAGCTTAGAGGGCGACGGCTACACCTTC.